These T cell receptor beta chains were read from a single sample in a study of PD-L1 blockade in urothelial cancer. TCRdb keeps only in-frame clones here, not all; method: immunoSEQ multiplex PCR. The sample contains about 100,000 clones, over 80% of which appear only once. The sequencing here drew on PBMCs, taken around atezolizumab (anti-PD-L1) treatment. The receptor set was obtained from a woman at least 80 years old with urothelial cancer. CDR3s include the opening cysteine and the closing phenylalanine or tryptophan. A D gene is named only where the DNA matches it firmly. Only part of the rows carry a size: once, few, many, or a class if the clone is expanded.

>TRBJ1-2|TRBV28|.|TRBD1
TGTGCCAGCAGTTTGGGAGGGCAGGGGGCGGATGGCTACACCTTC
CASSLGGQGADGYTF
>TRBJ2-7|TRBV10-3|.|.
TGTGCCATCAGTGGGCTTACCGGGGACTACGAGCAGTACTTC
CAISGLTGDYEQYF
>TRBJ1-1|TRBV11-2|.|.
TGTGCCAGCAGCTTAGAGTACAGGGACACTGAAGCTTTCTTT
CASSLEYRDTEAFF
>TRBJ2-7|TRBV18|.|TRBD1
TGTGCCAGCTCCCCTAGCCAGGGACAGGGGCGCGAGCAGTACTTC
CASSPSQGQGREQYF
>TRBJ2-5|TRBV4-1|.|TRBD1
TGCGCCAGCAGCCAAGATGGGACAGTCGGGACCCAGTACTTC
CASSQDGTVGTQYF
>TRBJ1-4|TRBV28|.|TRBD1
TGTGCCAGCAGTCCAACAGGGGTGAGAGGCGGATTTGAAAAACTGTTTTTT
CASSPTGVRGGFEKLFF
>TRBJ2-7|TRBV6-1|.|TRBD1
TGTGCCAGCAGTGACCGATTACCGGGACAGTCGAGCTCCTACGAGCAGTACTTC
CASSDRLPGQSSSYEQYF
>TRBJ2-5|TRBV5-6|.|TRBD1
TGTGCCAGCAGCTTATTGGGACAGGGAGGGCAAGAGACCCAGTACTTC
CASSLLGQGGQETQYF
>TRBJ2-3|TRBV30|.|TRBD2
TGTGCCTGGAGTGGGGGGCTAGCGGGACTCTCAGATACGCAGTATTTT
CAWSGGLAGLSDTQYF
>TRBJ2-5|TRBV7-8|.|.
TGTGCCAGCAGCTTAGGATGGGGGGAAGAGACCCAGTACTTC
CASSLGWGEETQYF
>TRBJ2-7|TRBV28|.|TRBD1
TGTGCCAGCAGCTCCGGGACAGGGGACGAGCAGTACTTC
CASSSGTGDEQYF
>TRBJ1-2|TRBV30|.|.
TGTGCCTGGAGCACAGGGAACTATGGCTACACCTTC
CAWSTGNYGYTF
>TRBJ1-5|TRBV7-8|.|.
TGTGCCAGCGGGGAGAAGATGGGGTTTCAGCCCCAGCATTTT
CASGEKMGFQPQHF
>TRBJ2-7|TRBV9|.|TRBD1
TGTGCCAGCACGAGACAGGGGGATCCCGAGCAGTACTTC
CASTRQGDPEQYF
>TRBJ2-2|TRBV5-1|.|TRBD2
TGCGCCTCCGCGGGGCTAGCGGGAGGGCGGAACACCGGGGAGCTGTTTTTT
CASAGLAGGRNTGELFF
>TRBJ1-2|TRBV19|.|TRBD1
TGTGCCAGTAGGTTACAGGGGGCGCCTAACTATGGCTACACCTTC
CASRLQGAPNYGYTF
>TRBJ2-2|TRBV19|.|TRBD1
TGTGCCAGTAGTATCCAGGGGGCGGGCACCGGGGAGCTGTTTTTT
CASSIQGAGTGELFF
>TRBJ2-6|TRBV5-8|.|TRBD1
TGTGCCAGCAGCTCGACAGGGTCTGGGGCCAACGTCCTGACTTTC
CASSSTGSGANVLTF
>TRBJ2-2|TRBV28|few|.
TGTGCCACCATCGGAGTCAGGGGACACGGGGAGCTGTTTTTT
CATIGVRGHGELFF
>TRBJ2-3|TRBV9|.|TRBD2
TGTGCCAGCAGCGCCGGGACTAGGGTCGGAGATACGCAGTATTTT
CASSAGTRVGDTQYF
>TRBJ1-2|TRBV27|.|TRBD1
TGTGCCAGCAGTGACAGGGGCACGCGGTTCTTC
CASSDRGTRFF
>TRBJ2-3|TRBV5-1|.|TRBD1
TGCGCCAGCAGTAATCAGACAGGGGTCACAGATACGCAGTATTTT
CASSNQTGVTDTQYF
>TRBJ2-7|TRBV7-9|.|TRBD2
TGTGCCAGCAGCCGGGGGGCGGGAGGGTCCTACGAGCAGTACTTC
CASSRGAGGSYEQYF
>TRBJ2-3|TRBV27|once|TRBD2
TGTGCCAGCAGTTTATCGCCTAGCGGGCTTATGCAAGATACGCAGTATTTT
CASSLSPSGLMQDTQYF
>TRBJ2-3|TRBV7-9|.|.
TGTGCCAGCAGCCACCAGGATACGCAGTATTTT
CASSHQDTQYF
>TRBJ2-1|TRBV19|.|.
TGTGCCAGTAGTATAGTCGGGAGAAAGAGCGGTGAGCAGTTCTTC
CASSIVGRKSGEQFF
>TRBJ2-7|TRBV27|.|.
TGTGCCAGCAGTTTATCGGGCAGATGGGCCTACGAGCAGTACTTC
CASSLSGRWAYEQYF
>TRBJ1-1|TRBV9|.|.
TGTGCCAGCAGCGTAGGAGCCAGGGGACGCACTGAAGCTTTCTTT
CASSVGARGRTEAFF
>TRBJ2-1|TRBV5-6|.|TRBD2
TGTGCCAGCAGCTTGGGGCTAGCGGGGGCCTACAATGAGCAGTTCTTC
CASSLGLAGAYNEQFF
>TRBJ1-5|TRBV2|few|.
TGTGCCAGCAGGGGTATTGGGAGCTACAATCAGCCCCAGCATTTT
CASRGIGSYNQPQHF
>TRBJ1-5|TRBV21-1|.|.
TGTGCCAGCAGCAAAGATTGGGAGGGAAATCAGCCCCAGCATTTT
CASSKDWEGNQPQHF
>TRBJ1-5|TRBV27|.|TRBD1
TGTGCCAGCAGTTTACACGGGACAGAAATTAATCAGCCCCAGCATTTT
CASSLHGTEINQPQHF
>TRBJ2-5|TRBV19|few|.
TGTGCCAGTAGATGGACAACCGCCCAAGAGACCCAGTACTTC
CASRWTTAQETQYF
>TRBJ2-5|TRBV7-2|.|.
TGTGCCAGCAGCGGGTGGTGGGAGGAGACCCAGTACTTC
CASSGWWEETQYF
>TRBJ1-5|TRBV7-9|few|.
TGTGCCAGCAGCTTAGACGCAGATCAGCCCCAGCATTTT
CASSLDADQPQHF
>TRBJ2-7|TRBV28|.|TRBD2
TGTGCCAGCAGTTTCACCGCGGGGGTATCCTACGAGCAGTACTTC
CASSFTAGVSYEQYF
>TRBJ2-5|TRBV30|.|TRBD2
TGTGCCTGGAGCGGGACTAGCGGGAGAGGGGAGACCCAGTACTTC
CAWSGTSGRGETQYF
>TRBJ1-1|TRBV6-1|.|.
TGTGCCAGCAGTCGCTCTTTAGCCGGGGGGACTGAAGCTTTCTTT
CASSRSLAGGTEAFF
>TRBJ2-1|TRBV9|once|TRBD2
TGTGCCAGCAGCGTAGGACTAGCGGTGTACAATGAGCAGTTCTTC
CASSVGLAVYNEQFF
>TRBJ2-7|TRBV28|.|.
TGTGCCAGCAGTTTATGGGGCGCAGTTTCCCACGAGCAGTACTTC
CASSLWGAVSHEQYF
>TRBJ2-1|TRBV4-1|.|TRBD1
TGCGCCAGCAGCCCTATACTACGGACAGGGGGATATGAGCAGTTCTTC
CASSPILRTGGYEQFF
>TRBJ2-5|TRBV10-3|.|TRBD1
TGTGCCATCAGTGAGGACAGGGGCTTCCAAGAGACCCAGTACTTC
CAISEDRGFQETQYF
>TRBJ2-7|TRBV19|.|.
TGTGCCAGTAGTAAGAGCAGGGGCGACGAGCAGTACTTC
CASSKSRGDEQYF
>TRBJ2-1|TRBV7-9|few|.
TGTGCCAGCAGCTTAGGGACTAAGGGGTTCTTC
CASSLGTKGFF
>TRBJ2-1|TRBV2|.|TRBD2
TGTGCCAGCAGTGGGGCTAGCGGGAGAGATTGGACTGAGCAGTTCTTC
CASSGASGRDWTEQFF
>TRBJ2-1|TRBV29-1|.|TRBD2
TGCAGCGTTGGGGGACTAGCGGGGGGACACGGGGGTGAGCAGTTCTTC
CSVGGLAGGHGGEQFF
>TRBJ1-2|TRBV4-2|.|.
TGTGCCAGCAGCCAAGAGTCGGAGGCACTCGGCTACACCTTC
CASSQESEALGYTF
>TRBJ2-7|TRBV7-9|.|.
TGTGCCAGCAGCTCACGACAGATAACTGGCGAGCAGTACTTC
CASSSRQITGEQYF
>TRBJ2-6|TRBV19|.|.
TGTGCCAGTAGAAAGGGGGCTGGGGCCAACGTCCTGACTTTC
CASRKGAGANVLTF
>TRBJ1-3|TRBV11-2|.|.
TGTGCCAGCAGCTTAGAGTCGTATAGCGGGCCTGGAAACACCATATATTTT
CASSLESYSGPGNTIYF
>TRBJ2-7|TRBV7-2|.|.
TGTGCCAGCAGCCGAGGGTCTTACGAGCAGTACTTC
CASSRGSYEQYF
>TRBJ2-1|TRBV11-1|.|TRBD2
TGTGCCAGCAGCTTAGCGGGAGGGATCTACAATGAGCAGTTCTTC
CASSLAGGIYNEQFF
>TRBJ2-1|TRBV2|.|TRBD2
TGTGCCAGCCACATAGCGGGAACCTACAATGAGCAGTTCTTC
CASHIAGTYNEQFF
>TRBJ2-2|TRBV4-2|.|TRBD2
TGTGCCAGCAGCCAAATAGCGGGGAACACCGGGGAGCTGTTTTTT
CASSQIAGNTGELFF
>TRBJ2-7|TRBV15|once|.
TGTGCCACCAGCAGAGATGAGGAGGGGAGCGACGAGCAGTACTTC
CATSRDEEGSDEQYF
>TRBJ1-2|TRBV27|.|.
TGTGCCAGCAGTTTCAAGGGGGGGTATGGCTACACCTTC
CASSFKGGYGYTF
>TRBJ2-7|TRBV15|.|.
TGTGCCACCAGCAGAGATGGGCAGGGAACCTACGAGCAGTACTTC
CATSRDGQGTYEQYF
>TRBJ2-2|TRBV2|.|TRBD2
TGTGCCAGAAGCAGCGGGGGGGGGACCGGGGAGCTGTTTTTT
CARSSGGGTGELFF
>TRBJ1-2|TRBV28|.|.
TGTGCCAGCAACGGAGGAGGGGTCTATGGCTACACCTTC
CASNGGGVYGYTF
>TRBJ2-7|TRBV28|.|TRBD2
TGTGCCAGCAGCTTGGGACTAGCGGTTTACGAGCAGTACTTC
CASSLGLAVYEQYF